This entry lists 4 T cell receptor beta chains sequenced from one sample in a study of cytomegalovirus exposure and HLA in healthy donors. PCR employed 60 Vbeta and 13 Jbeta primers. The protocol was immunoSEQ multiplex PCR, while the TCRdb copy is restricted to in-frame clones and leaves out a portion. Found here are around 110,000 clones, roughly 82% of them singletons; the top ten hold roughly 2.9%. The sequenced material came from PBMCs. Receptors were obtained from a male donor in good health and CMV-seropositive.

The chain recombines TRBV11-2 with TRBJ2-6; D gene unclear. CDR1 and CDR2 from the germline V gene are SGHAT and FQNNGV. CDR3 length equals 15 residues. V lost 4 bases and J 0 bases, leaving 7 bases between the germline ends. CDR3 sequence: CASSSYLSGANVLTF. The DNA for the CDR3 is TGTGCCAGCAGCTCTTATCTCTCTGGGGCCAACGTCCTGACTTTC.

This clone rates as medium-sized. The rearrangement links TRBV7-9 to TRBJ1-1, with 7 bases aligning to TRBD1. This CDR3 spans 13 amino acids. The V and J ends lost 8 bases and 1 base, in that order; junction bases with no gene match: 4. The V gene's germline CDR1 is SEHNR and CDR2 FQNEAQ (reference sequence). CDR3 in amino acids: CASSGGWNTEAFF. CDR3 DNA sequence: TGTGCCAGCTCAGGGGGATGGAACACTGAAGCTTTCTTT.

CDR3 nucleotides: TGTGCCAGCAGTTGGGACAGGGATCGAACTGAAGCTTTCTTT. Translating gives CASSWDRDRTEAFF. J is TRBJ1-1 and V is TRBV28; 9 bases map to TRBD1. Germline lookup yields CDR1 MDHEN and CDR2 SYDVKM. CDR3 length equals 14 residues. The V and J ends lost 4 bases and 5 bases, in that order; junction bases with no gene match: 5.

The chain couples TRBV4-2 to TRBJ2-3; TRBD2 aligns across 10 bases. In germline, CDR1 is LGHNA, CDR2 YNFKEQ. CDR3 length: 16 amino acids. After removal of 7 bases from V and 2 bases from J, the junction contained 9 bases not matched to a gene. Here the CDR3 DNA reads TGTGCCAGCAACCCAGGGACTAGCGAGATCACAGATACGCAGTATTTT. Translating it yields CASNPGTSEITDTQYF.